The rows below give T cell receptor beta chains drawn from one sample of a study of Graves' ophthalmopathy and Graves' hyperthyroidism. Using its own MiXCR run on the multiplex PCR reads, TCRdb lists one record per CDR3 protein. The top ten hold roughly 10% of the sample, which has around 1,200,000 distinct CDR3 sequences, 35% to 40% seen once. The sample comprised peripheral blood or thyroid tissue (not recorded which). Every receptor here comes from an adult man with Graves' hyperthyroidism. Each CDR3 is given with its conserved first and last residue. A D gene is named only where the DNA matches it firmly. Only some rows state a clone size, as once, few, many or a class for expanded clones.

clone_size j_call v_call d_call cdr3_aa cdr3_nt
- TRBJ2-7 TRBV6-1 TRBD1 CATRDSYYEQYF TGTGCCACCCGGGACAGTTACTACGAGCAGTACTTC
- TRBJ2-7 TRBV7-9 - CASRTGTKNNEQYF TGTGCCAGCAGGACCGGGACAAAGAACAACGAGCAGTACTTC
- TRBJ1-5 TRBV20-1 - CSAKRGVDSNQPQHF TGCAGTGCAAAGCGGGGAGTCGACAGCAATCAGCCCCAGCATTTT
- TRBJ1-1 TRBV20-1 - CSADGVSTKAFF TGCAGTGCAGATGGGGTGAGCACTAAAGCTTTCTTT
- TRBJ1-5 TRBV7-9 - CAGSYSRGGSNQPQHF TGTGCCGGCAGTTACTCCCGGGGCGGGAGCAATCAGCCCCAGCATTTT
many TRBJ1-6 TRBV7-6 - CASSSKQGSQSPLHF TGTGCCAGCAGCTCCAAACAGGGCTCTCAATCACCCCTCCACTTT
few TRBJ1-5 TRBV4-3 - CASSQDLQASNQPQHF TGCGCCAGCAGCCAAGATTTACAGGCAAGCAATCAGCCCCAGCATTTT
- TRBJ2-7 TRBV11-2 TRBD1 CASSPLPGTGVPYEQYF TGTGCCAGCAGCCCTCTCCCCGGGACAGGGGTCCCCTACGAGCAGTACTTC
few TRBJ2-7 TRBV7-8 TRBD1 CASSSGTGTYYEQYF TGTGCCAGCAGCTCAGGGACAGGGACCTACTACGAGCAGTACTTC
many TRBJ1-2 TRBV7-9 - CASSRGQPSYGYTF TGTGCCAGCAGCCGTGGACAACCCTCCTATGGCTACACCTTC
- TRBJ1-5 TRBV19 - CASSTPDFPRSNQPQHF TGTGCCAGTAGTACGCCGGACTTCCCGCGGAGCAATCAGCCCCAGCATTTT
many TRBJ2-7 TRBV12-3/TRBV12-4 TRBD1 CASQPGQGADEQYF TGTGCCAGTCAACCGGGACAGGGAGCTGACGAGCAGTACTTC